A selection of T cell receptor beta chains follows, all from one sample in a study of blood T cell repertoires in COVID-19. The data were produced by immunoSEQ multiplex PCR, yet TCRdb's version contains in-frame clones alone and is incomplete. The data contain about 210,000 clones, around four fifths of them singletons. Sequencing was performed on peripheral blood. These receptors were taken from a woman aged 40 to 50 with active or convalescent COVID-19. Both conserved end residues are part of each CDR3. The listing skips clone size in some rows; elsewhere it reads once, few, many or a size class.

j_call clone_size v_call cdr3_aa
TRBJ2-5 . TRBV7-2 CASSRHSGGYETQYF
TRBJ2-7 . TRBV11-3 CASSPLGTQGYEQYF
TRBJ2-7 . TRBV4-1 CASSQGGSYEQYF
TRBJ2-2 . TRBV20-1 CSASQAGVAGELFF
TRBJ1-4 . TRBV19 CASSPGGLNEKLFF
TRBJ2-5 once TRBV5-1 CASSLGSGTFQETQYF
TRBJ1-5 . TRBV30 CAWSDSYVNQPQHF
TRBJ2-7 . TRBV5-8 CASSPGERGTYEQYF
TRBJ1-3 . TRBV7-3 CASSLTGDISGNTIYF
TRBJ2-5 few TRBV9 CASSLSSTQETQYF
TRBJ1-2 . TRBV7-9 CASSSGTGERNGYTF
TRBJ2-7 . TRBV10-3 CATTMTGNSYEQYF
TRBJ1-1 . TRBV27 CASSHRAVNTEAFF
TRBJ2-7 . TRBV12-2 CASRDPPGQGFYEQYF
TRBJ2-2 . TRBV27 CASRLGTVPGELFF
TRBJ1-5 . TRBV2 CASGGRERNQPQHF
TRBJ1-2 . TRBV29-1 CSVLEGRGVYGYTF
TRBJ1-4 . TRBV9 CASSAGQFNEKLFF
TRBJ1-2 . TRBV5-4 CASSLEGAYGYTF
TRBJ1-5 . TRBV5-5 CASSLIVSSNQPQHF
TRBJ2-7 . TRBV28 CASTPGTGGYEQYF
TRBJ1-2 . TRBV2 CASSRQEIVVGYTF
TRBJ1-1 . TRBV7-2 CASSLAPTGYTEAFF
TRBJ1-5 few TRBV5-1 CASSLGTGSNQPQHF
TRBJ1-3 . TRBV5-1 CASTEQGTGNTIYF
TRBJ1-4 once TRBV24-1 CATSDTGGPNEKLFF
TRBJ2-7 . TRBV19 CASTNSGDRTNQYF
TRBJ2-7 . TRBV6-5 CASSLTGGEQYF
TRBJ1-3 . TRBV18 CASSPGRDSGNTIYF
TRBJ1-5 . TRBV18 CASSPDRGLEQPQHF
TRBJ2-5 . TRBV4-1 CASSHREQGARETQYF